Shown below are 9 T cell receptor beta chains from a single sample sequenced in a study of cytomegalovirus exposure and HLA in healthy donors. Method: immunoSEQ multiplex PCR; TCRdb's copy keeps in-frame clones and lacks some. The data show fewer than 250,000 clones, with around 87% seen just once and less than 3% held by the top ten. Specimen: PBMCs. Source of these receptors: a man aged 18 to 29 in good health and CMV-seronegative.

This chain links TRBV7-2 with TRBJ1-1; D possibly corresponds to TRBD1 (6 bases). With 5 bases removed from V and 1 base from J, the gap between germline ends came to 11 bases. The CDR3 sequence is 14 residues long. Germline lookup yields CDR1 SGHTA and CDR2 FQGNSA. The CDR3 bases are TGTGCCAGCAGCACCCGACAGGCGAACACTGAAGCTTTCTTT. This sequence encodes CASSTRQANTEAFF.

About this clone itself: Different DNA sequences within this sample yield the same CDR3. This sequence joins TRBV9 and TRBJ2-1, with TRBD2 matching over 10 bases. Germline CDR1 is SGDLS and CDR2 is YYNGEE. The CDR3 runs 16 residues. The junction had 3 bases not matched to a gene; V was cut back by 0 bases and J by 3 bases. The CDR3 protein is CASSVVSSGGYNEQFF. The CDR3 DNA is TGTGCCAGCAGCGTAGTTTCTAGCGGGGGCTACAATGAGCAGTTCTTC.

The chain is built from TRBV19 and TRBJ1-2; 7 bases line up with TRBD1. The CDR3 runs 13 residues. Germline V gene data show CDR1 as LNHDA and CDR2 as SQIVND (reference sequence). With 7 bases clipped from V and 4 bases from J, the junction kept 6 bases outside the gene matches. CDR3 protein: CASTVTGIYGYTF. As DNA, the CDR3 is TGTGCCAGTACCGTGACAGGGATCTATGGCTACACCTTC.

This clone occurred once. The chain is built from TRBV5-6 and TRBJ2-3; 7 bases are a match to TRBD2. V trimming: 2 bases; J trimming: 3 bases; junction bases outside the gene matches: 12. This CDR3 is 17 amino acids long. Looked up from germline, CDR1 is SGHDT and CDR2 is YYEEEE. The CDR3 DNA follows: TGTGCCAGCAGCTTTTGGTTTAATCTAGCGGCAACAGATACGCAGTATTTT. It is translated as CASSFWFNLAATDTQYF.

The V and J genes are TRBV7-9 and TRBJ1-2; TRBD1 agrees at 7 bases. Per germline, CDR1 SEHNR and CDR2 FQNEAQ (reference sequence). This CDR3 has 13 residues. V lost 4 bases, J lost 7 bases, and 6 bases stayed unmatched. The CDR3 DNA reads TGTGCCAGCAGCTCAGGGGGATGGGCTGGCTACACCTTC. This encodes CASSSGGWAGYTF.

This sequence joins TRBV30 and TRBJ1-5; D is perhaps TRBD1 (6 bases). The CDR3 sequence is 15 residues long. Germline CDR1 is GTSNPN and CDR2 is SVGIG (reference sequence). Trimming took 4 bases from V and 4 from J, leaving 17 bases between them. Here the CDR3 reads CAWKTGSGVNQPQHF. CDR3 bases: TGTGCCTGGAAGACTGGGTCAGGGGTTAATCAGCCCCAGCATTTT.

The chain links TRBV6-5 to TRBJ1-6, with no clear D. From germline, CDR1 is MNHEY and CDR2 SVGAGI. Deletions cut 6 bases from V and 10 bases from J, with 13 bases between. The length of the CDR3 is 13 residues. For the CDR3, the DNA is TGTGCCAGCAGCCGATTTCTCGGGTCACCCCTCCACTTT. Translating gives CASSRFLGSPLHF.

This chain connects TRBV9 to TRBJ2-5, with D perhaps TRBD2 (5 bases). The germline CDR1 and CDR2 sequences are SGDLS and YYNGEE. The CDR3 runs 13 residues. Trimming removed 3 bases from V and 3 bases from J, with 9 bases in between. CDR3 in amino acids: CASSGGFEETQYF. CDR3 DNA: TGTGCCAGCAGCGGAGGGTTCGAAGAGACCCAGTACTTC.

The rearrangement links TRBV18 to TRBJ2-7, with 7 nucleotides matching TRBD1. The V gene end was trimmed by 5 bases and the J gene end by 3 bases; junction bases not matched to a gene: 1. The CDR3 covers 12 residues. Germline lookup yields CDR1 KGHSH and CDR2 LQKENI. The CDR3 reads CASSRDSYEQYF. CDR3 in DNA: TGTGCCAGCTCAAGGGACAGCTACGAGCAGTACTTC.